This record concerns one T cell receptor (beta chain) sequence. This record comes from a study of control samples from healthy donors and cancer patients. Sequenced by immunoSEQ multiplex PCR; TCRdb stores in-frame clones only, minus some. Found here are some 90,000 clones, approximately 90% of them singletons; the top ten hold over 0.75%. CDR3 length: 15 residues. The ends lost 3 bases at V and 9 bases at J; junction bases unmatched: 10. Looked up from germline, CDR1 is SGHAT and CDR2 is FQNNGV. The chain joins TRBV11-2 to TRBJ2-5; 10 bases match TRBD2. The specimen sequenced was blood. The sequence derives from a woman in her thirties in good health. In DNA form, the CDR3 reads TGTGCCAGCAGCTTCCCTCTAGCGGGGGCCGGGGCCCAGTACTTC. The encoded protein is CASSFPLAGAGAQYF.